A selection of T cell receptor beta chains follows, all from one sample in a study of T cells after yellow fever vaccination. TCRdb itself ran the 5' RACE reads through MiXCR, one entry per CDR3 protein. The sample shows hundreds of thousands of distinct CDR3 sequences, 3.6% of them seen only once. Source: PBMCs, taken on the day of the yellow fever booster vaccination. All receptors come from a young man who received the YFV17D yellow fever vaccine. Both conserved end residues are part of each CDR3. Fields, in order: J gene, D gene, V gene, clone size, CDR3 protein, CDR3 DNA. The D gene is left open where the match is weak. Expanded clones get a size class; other rows say once, few or many, or leave the size out.

>TRBJ2-2|.|TRBV4-3|many
CASSQEVPSSSTGELFF
TGCGCCAGCAGCCAAGAAGTCCCTAGCTCTTCCACCGGGGAGCTGTTTTTT
>TRBJ2-3|.|TRBV7-2|once
CASSPRYTQYF
TGTGCCAGCAGCCCTCGCTATACGCAGTATTTT
>TRBJ2-5|TRBD2|TRBV6-6|many
CASSSRLALPEETQYF
TGTGCCAGCAGTTCCAGACTAGCGCTACCTGAGGAGACCCAGTACTTC
>TRBJ1-2|.|TRBV4-1|.
CASSQDGTLEGYTF
TGCGCCAGCAGCCAAGATGGGACTCTTGAAGGCTACACCTTC
>TRBJ1-3|.|TRBV10-3|few
CAISESKTNTIYF
TGTGCCATCAGTGAGTCAAAAACAAACACCATATATTTT
>TRBJ2-6|.|TRBV12-3/TRBV12-4|few
CASRKWGLSSGANVLTF
TGTGCCAGCAGAAAATGGGGCCTAAGCTCTGGGGCCAACGTCCTGACTTTC
>TRBJ2-3|.|TRBV6-2/TRBV6-3|.
CASSYWFSSGADTQYF
TGTGCCAGCAGTTATTGGTTTTCTAGTGGGGCAGATACGCAGTATTTT
>TRBJ1-1|TRBD1|TRBV20-1|many
CSAPGQGRSEAFF
TGCAGTGCTCCGGGACAGGGCAGATCTGAAGCTTTCTTT
>TRBJ1-2|TRBD1|TRBV29-1|.
CSGDESTGSNGYTF
TGCAGCGGTGACGAATCGACAGGGTCCAATGGCTACACCTTC
>TRBJ2-1|.|TRBV3-1|few
CASSPGGASYNEQFF
TGTGCCAGCAGCCCCGGAGGGGCTAGCTACAATGAGCAGTTCTTC
>TRBJ1-1|.|TRBV20-1|many
CSARDPRANTEAFF
TGCAGTGCTAGAGATCCAAGGGCGAACACTGAAGCTTTCTTT
>TRBJ2-5|.|TRBV7-2|.
CASSFRGNQETQYF
TGTGCCAGCAGCTTTCGTGGGAACCAAGAGACCCAGTACTTC
>TRBJ2-3|.|TRBV5-1|.
CASRPLGTDTQYF
TGCGCCAGCAGGCCCTTGGGCACAGATACGCAGTATTTT
>TRBJ2-7|.|TRBV7-2|many
CASSLGPTPLEQYF
TGTGCCAGCAGCCTCGGACCCACACCCCTCGAGCAGTACTTC
>TRBJ2-7|.|TRBV6-2/TRBV6-3|many
CASSYGAARYEQYF
TGTGCCAGCAGTTACGGAGCGGCGCGCTACGAGCAGTACTTC
>TRBJ2-2|TRBD1|TRBV11-2|few
CASSPRTGGRTGELFF
TGTGCCAGCAGCCCGAGAACAGGGGGCCGCACCGGGGAGCTGTTTTTT
>TRBJ2-7|TRBD1|TRBV7-2|many
CASSLGIRDRNGEQYF
TGTGCCAGCAGCTTAGGGATCCGGGACAGGAACGGGGAGCAGTACTTC
>TRBJ1-5|TRBD1|TRBV5-6|.
CASSLAKGGMYGQPQHF
TGTGCCAGCAGCTTGGCAAAAGGGGGCATGTATGGTCAGCCCCAGCATTTT
>TRBJ2-3|.|TRBV5-1|few
CASSPFQGPLGDTQYF
TGCGCCAGCAGCCCCTTCCAGGGTCCCCTAGGGGATACGCAGTATTTT
>TRBJ2-7|TRBD2|TRBV9|few
CASSSGRGWDEQYF
TGTGCCAGCAGCTCCGGGAGGGGCTGGGACGAGCAGTACTTC
>TRBJ2-2|.|TRBV19|.
CASSTGTTGELFF
TGTGCCAGTAGTACCGGGACAACCGGGGAGCTGTTTTTT
>TRBJ2-5|TRBD2|TRBV7-9|few
CASSYSGTSGKPTGTQYF
TGTGCCAGCAGCTATTCCGGGACTAGCGGCAAACCCACGGGGACCCAGTACTTC
>TRBJ2-3|.|TRBV7-2|many
CASSFQVPDTQYF
TGTGCCAGCAGCTTTCAGGTCCCTGATACGCAGTATTTT
>TRBJ2-7|TRBD2|TRBV4-2|.
CASSQASGGLYEQYF
TGTGCCAGCAGCCAAGCTAGCGGGGGGTTATACGAGCAGTACTTC
>TRBJ1-2|TRBD1|TRBV4-1|few
CASSQEGTVDYGYTF
TGCGCCAGCAGCCAAGAGGGGACAGTCGACTATGGCTACACCTTC
>TRBJ2-2|TRBD2|TRBV28|few
CASREPGGRGTGELFF
TGTGCCAGCAGGGAACCGGGGGGGCGCGGCACCGGGGAGCTGTTTTTT
>TRBJ2-2|TRBD1|TRBV3-1|few
CASSHTGVTGELFF
TGTGCCAGCAGCCATACAGGGGTCACCGGGGAGCTGTTTTTT
>TRBJ2-1|TRBD1|TRBV7-2|many
CASSLRQGNEQFF
TGTGCCAGCAGCCTCCGACAGGGGAATGAGCAGTTCTTC
>TRBJ2-5|.|TRBV4-3|many
CASSQALPAGGSNTQYF
TGCGCCAGCAGCCAAGCCCTCCCCGCAGGGGGGAGTAATACCCAGTACTTC
>TRBJ1-2|.|TRBV7-2|.
CASSLHGNYGYTF
TGTGCCAGCAGCTTGCACGGAAACTATGGCTACACCTTC
>TRBJ2-3|.|TRBV5-5|many
CASSLGDWRTDTQYF
TGTGCCAGCAGCTTAGGGGACTGGCGCACAGATACGCAGTATTTT
>TRBJ2-7|.|TRBV5-1|many
CASSSVKDPSSYEQYF
TGCGCCAGCAGCTCCGTCAAGGACCCAAGCTCCTACGAGCAGTACTTC
>TRBJ2-5|.|TRBV18|few
CASSPSPREETQYF
TGTGCCAGCTCACCATCGCCTAGAGAAGAGACCCAGTACTTC
>TRBJ2-3|.|TRBV15|many
CATSRGQIYTDTQYF
TGTGCCACCAGCAGAGGGCAAATTTACACAGATACGCAGTATTTT
>TRBJ2-5|.|TRBV7-2|few
CASTQEGAEETQYF
TGTGCCAGCACCCAGGAGGGGGCGGAGGAGACCCAGTACTTC
>TRBJ2-5|TRBD2|TRBV5-1|few
CASSWGTSGETQYF
TGCGCCAGCAGCTGGGGGACTAGCGGGGAGACCCAGTACTTC
>TRBJ2-1|.|TRBV5-1|.
CASSLDVEGYNEQFF
TGCGCCAGCAGCTTGGACGTAGAGGGGTACAATGAGCAGTTCTTC
>TRBJ2-5|.|TRBV28|many
CASHSLETQYF
TGTGCCAGCCATTCGTTAGAGACCCAGTACTTC
>TRBJ2-1|.|TRBV20-1|many
CSVKGLSYNEQFF
TGCAGTGTTAAGGGACTTTCCTACAATGAGCAGTTCTTC
>TRBJ1-1|.|TRBV7-3|many
CASSDTGNTEAFF
TGTGCCAGCAGCGACACCGGGAACACTGAAGCTTTCTTT
>TRBJ1-2|.|TRBV2|many
CASIRVTEKYGYTF
TGTGCCAGCATAAGAGTAACCGAGAAATATGGCTACACCTTC
>TRBJ2-1|TRBD2|TRBV7-3|many
CASSLRGVPFNEQFF
TGTGCCAGCAGCTTACGGGGGGTTCCCTTCAATGAGCAGTTCTTC
>TRBJ1-1|.|TRBV29-1|many
CSARNTGFTEAFF
TGCAGCGCGCGGAATACAGGGTTCACTGAAGCTTTCTTT
>TRBJ2-5|TRBD1|TRBV29-1|many
CSVALGTGRETQYF
TGCAGCGTCGCCTTAGGGACAGGGAGGGAGACCCAGTACTTC
>TRBJ2-3|TRBD2|TRBV12-3/TRBV12-4|few
CASSDRLAGGPGRDTQYF
TGTGCCAGCAGTGATAGACTAGCGGGGGGCCCGGGTAGGGATACGCAGTATTTT
>TRBJ2-7|.|TRBV23-1|.
CASSPGPRLVDEQYF
TGCGCCAGCAGTCCAGGCCCACGACTTGTCGACGAGCAGTACTTC
>TRBJ2-7|TRBD1|TRBV28|.
CASRSPATGNHEQYF
TGTGCCAGCAGGTCTCCTGCGACAGGGAATCACGAGCAGTACTTC
>TRBJ2-7|TRBD1|TRBV7-9|few
CASSLEFSAGGYEQYF
TGTGCCAGCAGCTTAGAATTTTCGGCAGGGGGCTACGAGCAGTACTTC
>TRBJ1-5|.|TRBV6-2/TRBV6-3|many
CASSYPGRIDQPQHF
TGTGCCAGCAGTTACCCAGGGCGGATCGATCAGCCCCAGCATTTT
>TRBJ1-1|.|TRBV4-1|many
CASSRATGNTEAFF
TGCGCCAGCAGCCGGGCAACAGGCAACACTGAAGCTTTCTTT
>TRBJ1-2|TRBD1|TRBV5-1|few
CASSLRTGGSGYTF
TGCGCCAGCAGCCTTCGGACAGGGGGAAGTGGCTACACCTTC
>TRBJ2-1|.|TRBV6-5|.
CASSYSSGFPYNEQFF
TGTGCCAGCAGTTACTCGAGCGGGTTCCCCTACAATGAGCAGTTCTTC
>TRBJ1-5|.|TRBV15|few
CATSPGGGQPQHF
TGTGCCACCAGCCCAGGTGGCGGGCAGCCCCAGCATTTT